This T cell receptor beta chain was found in a study of CXCR3-negative and CXCR3-positive naive CD8 T cells. UMI-labeled 5' RACE yielded the TRB cDNA libraries. TCRdb re-called the 5' RACE reads and shows each CDR3 protein once, DNA omitted. The sample features tens of thousands of distinct CDR3 sequences, with about 1.6% in its top ten. The V gene's germline CDR1 is SGHNT and CDR2 YYREEE (reference sequence). This CDR3 is 13 amino acids long. The source of this sequence is a human donor in good health. Some clones in this sample may be carry-over from other donors' samples. Source material: naive CXCR3- CD8+ T cells from blood. Subset denoted: CD45RO-CCR7+CD27+CD95- naive CD8+ T cells lacking CXCR3 (TNR3-). This chain joins TRBV5-4 and TRBJ2-5; TCRdb's assignment of TRBD1 cannot be checked, as there is no DNA. CDR3 residues: CASTSLGEETQYF. Full variable domain (missing parts from reference TRBV5-4 and TRBJ2-5): ETGVTQSPTHLIKTRGQQVTLRCSSQSGHNTVSWYQQALGQGPQFIFQYYREEENGRGNFPPRFSGLQFPNYSSELNVNALELDDSALYLCASTSLGEETQYFGPGTRLLVL.